This passage covers 10 T cell receptor beta chains from one sample sequenced in a study of STAT5B mutations in CD4+ large granular lymphocyte leukemia. Sequencing was performed with immunoSEQ multiplex PCR; in TCRdb, only in-frame clones are kept and a portion is missing. Of 30,000 to 40,000 clones listed, 69% are singletons. The sample was CD4+ T cells from blood buffy coats. These receptors came from a human donor in good health.

This clone was recorded a few times. This chain uses TRBV7-9 with TRBJ2-2, with a weak D call TRBD1 (5 bases). The germline V and J ends were trimmed by 4 bases and 2 bases, with 8 bases remaining between them. CDR1 and CDR2 (germline): SEHNR, FQNEAQ (reference sequence). This CDR3 region has 14 residues. The CDR3 coding sequence is TGTGCCAGCAGCTACGACAGCAACACCGGGGAGCTGTTTTTT. It specifies CASSYDSNTGELFF.

This sequence joins TRBV5-6 and TRBJ2-4; TRBD1 aligns across 10 bases. V shed 5 bases, J shed 3 bases, and the junction held 11 bases outside the gene matches. The CDR3 has 17 amino acids. Germline CDR1 reads SGHDT; CDR2 reads YYEEEE. Here the CDR3 DNA reads TGTGCCAGCAGACAAGAGACAGGGGGCAAGGGCAAAAACATTCAGTACTTC. Protein sequence: CASRQETGGKGKNIQYF.

The genes are TRBV5-1 and TRBJ2-1, with D possibly being TRBD1 or TRBD2 (5 bases each). V was clipped by 7 bases and J by 5 bases, with 13 bases between them. Per the germline V gene, CDR1 is SGHRS and CDR2 is YFSETQ. The CDR3 extends over 13 amino acids. For the CDR3, the DNA is TGCGCCAGCGGGGGTCCATCTAACAATGAGCAGTTCTTC. The encoded protein is CASGGPSNNEQFF.

This clone was found a few times. The chain uses TRBV6-5 and TRBJ1-1; no clear D gene. Germline V lookup: CDR1 MNHEY, CDR2 SVGAGI. This CDR3 is built from 14 residues. Trimming removed 5 bases at V and 4 bases at J, with 14 bases between. CDR3 amino acids: CASSTPSPSTEAFF. CDR3 nucleotides: TGTGCCAGCAGTACTCCCTCTCCAAGCACTGAAGCTTTCTTT.

CDR3 region: CASSEWTGTDTQYF. As DNA, the CDR3 is TGTGCCAGCAGTGAATGGACAGGCACAGATACGCAGTATTTT. The J gene is TRBJ2-3, the V gene TRBV25-1; D is perhaps TRBD1 (6 bases). CDR1 and CDR2 (germline): MGHDK, SYGVNS. The CDR3 has 14 amino acids. Trimming cost V 1 base and J 1 base, with 6 bases left between them.

In its sample, this clone was seen a few times. J is TRBJ2-2 and V is TRBV5-1; maybe TRBD1 (6 bases). V gave up 2 bases and J gave up 5 bases, with 7 bases separating them. The CDR3 covers 13 residues. Germline values: CDR1 SGHRS, CDR2 YFSETQ. This chain's CDR3 is CASSFGQTGELFF. CDR3 coding DNA: TGCGCCAGCAGCTTCGGACAGACCGGGGAGCTGTTTTTT. Full variable domain (outside the CDR3, taken from reference TRBV5-1 and TRBJ2-2): KAGVTQTPRYLIKTRGQQVTLSCSPISGHRSVSWYQQTPGQGLQFLFEYFSETQRNKGNFPGRFSGRQFSNSRSEMNVSTLELGDSALYLCASSFGQTGELFFGEGSRLTVL.

This clone was picked up a small number of times. CDR3 nucleotide sequence: TGTGCCAGCAGCTTGACAGGGCCAGGCACTGAAGCTTTCTTT. Encoded protein: CASSLTGPGTEAFF. The chain combines TRBV2 with TRBJ1-1; TRBD1 matches at 7 bases. Germline V gene lookup returns CDR1 SNHLY and CDR2 FYNNEI. The CDR3 runs to 14 residues. V was pared by 6 bases and J by 4 bases, with 8 bases of the junction left unmatched.

The chain uses TRBV7-8 and TRBJ1-4, with no clear D. Germline V gene lookup returns CDR1 SGHVS and CDR2 FQNEAQ. This CDR3 is 14 amino acids long. V was trimmed by 2 bases and J by 5 bases, leaving 9 bases between them. The CDR3 protein is CASSLILANEKLFF. The CDR3 nucleotides are TGTGCCAGCAGCTTAATTCTTGCAAATGAAAAACTGTTTTTT.

V is TRBV7-2 and J is TRBJ1-6; weak D call: TRBD1 (5 bases). The germline V and J ends were trimmed by 5 bases and 14 bases, with 22 bases remaining between them. This CDR3 spans 15 amino acids. Germline assignment: CDR1 SGHTA and CDR2 FQGNSA. The CDR3: CASSPQGGTVEALHF. CDR3 nucleotides: TGTGCCAGCAGCCCACAAGGAGGGACGGTGGAGGCCCTCCACTTT.

This chain joins TRBV25-1 and TRBJ1-6; no reliable D call. The V and J ends lost 3 bases and 7 bases respectively, with 7 bases between them. Looked up from germline, CDR1 is MGHDK and CDR2 is SYGVNS. CDR3 length: 13 residues. In DNA form, the CDR3 reads TGTGCCAGCAGTGACTACACGAATTCACCCCTCCACTTT. It yields the protein CASSDYTNSPLHF. Together with reference TRBV25-1 and TRBJ1-6, the CDR3 gives the full variable domain: EADIYQTPRYLVIGTGKKITLECSQTMGHDKMYWYQQDPGMELHLIHYSYGVNSTEKGDLSSESTVSRIRTEHFPLTLESARPSHTSQYLCASSDYTNSPLHFGNGTRLTVT.